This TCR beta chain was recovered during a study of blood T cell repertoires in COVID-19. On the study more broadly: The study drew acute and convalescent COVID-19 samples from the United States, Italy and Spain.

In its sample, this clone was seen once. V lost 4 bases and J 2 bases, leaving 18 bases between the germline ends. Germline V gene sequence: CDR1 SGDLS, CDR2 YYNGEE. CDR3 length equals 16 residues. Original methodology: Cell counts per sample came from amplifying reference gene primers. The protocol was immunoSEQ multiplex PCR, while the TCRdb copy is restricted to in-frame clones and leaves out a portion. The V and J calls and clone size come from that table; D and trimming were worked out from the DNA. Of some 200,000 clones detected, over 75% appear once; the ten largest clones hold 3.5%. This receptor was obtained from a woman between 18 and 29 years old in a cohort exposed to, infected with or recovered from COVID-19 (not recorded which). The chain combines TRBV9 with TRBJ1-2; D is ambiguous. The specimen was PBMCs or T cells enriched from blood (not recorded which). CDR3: CASSPPRAGLNYGYTF. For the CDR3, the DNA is TGTGCCAGCAGCCCTCCACGGGCGGGGTTAAACTATGGCTACACCTTC.